This is a list of T cell receptor beta chains from one sample in a study of identical twins. TCRdb re-called the 5' RACE reads through MiXCR, storing one row per CDR3 protein. In the table there are around 340,000 distinct CDR3 sequences, approximately 9.1% of which are singletons. Sequencing was performed on naive T cells sorted from blood. The receptor source for this set is a woman in her forties or fifties in good health. The CDR3 runs from the conserved cysteine through the conserved F or W. D genes are given only for firm matches. Clone size is not always given. Where it is, it says once, few, many or a class for expanded clones.

TRBV20-1,TRBJ2-1,-,many,CSARASEIDEQFF,TGCAGTGCTAGGGCTAGCGAAATTGATGAGCAGTTCTTC
TRBV20-1,TRBJ2-5,TRBD2,few,CSAPLAGGPRETQYF,TGCAGTGCCCCGCTAGCGGGAGGGCCGAGGGAGACCCAGTACTTC
TRBV24-1,TRBJ2-6,-,-,CATSDTVPSGANVLTF,TGTGCCACCAGTGATACAGTCCCATCTGGGGCCAACGTCCTGACTTTC
TRBV5-1,TRBJ1-5,TRBD1,many,CASSFGTGGNQPQHF,TGCGCCAGCAGCTTCGGGACAGGGGGAAACCAGCCCCAGCATTTT
TRBV13,TRBJ2-1,TRBD2,-,CASSPSPRGSRNEQFF,TGTGCCAGCAGCCCCTCACCCCGCGGGAGTAGGAATGAGCAGTTCTTC
TRBV7-3,TRBJ2-1,-,few,CASSLIGNSYNEQFF,TGTGCCAGCAGCTTAATCGGGAACTCCTACAATGAGCAGTTCTTC
TRBV20-1,TRBJ2-3,TRBD2,-,CSGTTSGIGDTQYF,TGCAGTGGAACGACTAGCGGGATTGGAGATACGCAGTATTTT
TRBV12-3/TRBV12-4,TRBJ2-3,-,once,CASGATDKQYF,TGTGCCTCCGGGGCCACAGATAAGCAGTATTTT
TRBV29-1,TRBJ1-4,TRBD1,many,CSVAVGTGAEKLFF,TGCAGCGTAGCCGTGGGGACAGGAGCAGAAAAACTGTTTTTT
TRBV20-1,TRBJ2-7,-,-,CSARDNRYEQYF,TGCAGTGCTAGAGACAACCGCTACGAGCAGTACTTC
TRBV20-1,TRBJ1-5,-,few,CSARIGASNQPQHF,TGCAGTGCTAGAATAGGGGCTAGCAATCAGCCCCAGCATTTT
TRBV3-1,TRBJ2-4,TRBD2,-,CASSQVMLSSGKNIQYF,TGTGCCAGCAGCCAAGTAATGTTGTCTAGCGGAAAAAACATTCAGTACTTC
TRBV13,TRBJ2-7,TRBD1,-,CASSPTPRGTSYEQYF,TGTGCCAGCAGCCCAACTCCCAGGGGGACGTCCTACGAGCAGTACTTC
TRBV12-3/TRBV12-4,TRBJ1-1,-,many,CASSLQGKAFF,TGTGCCAGCAGTTTACAGGGAAAGGCTTTCTTT
TRBV20-1,TRBJ1-2,TRBD1,-,CSAEGARDYGYTF,TGCAGTGCGGAGGGGGCGCGGGACTATGGCTACACCTTC
TRBV19,TRBJ1-1,TRBD1,few,CASSIYPPTGSTEAFF,TGTGCCAGTAGTATATATCCCCCGACAGGGTCGACTGAAGCTTTCTTT
TRBV11-3,TRBJ2-5,TRBD2,few,CASSLALPGLAAKETQYF,TGTGCCAGCAGCTTAGCCCTCCCGGGACTAGCGGCGAAAGAGACCCAGTACTTC
TRBV5-1,TRBJ1-1,-,many,CASSLGLTQNTEAFF,TGCGCCAGCAGCTTGGGGTTGACACAGAACACTGAAGCTTTCTTT
TRBV5-1,TRBJ2-7,TRBD2,few,CASSYRAGEEDEQYF,TGCGCCAGCAGCTATCGAGCGGGAGAGGAAGACGAGCAGTACTTC
TRBV19,TRBJ1-4,TRBD1,few,CASSAEQGLGTNEKLFF,TGTGCCAGTAGTGCCGAACAGGGGCTGGGAACTAATGAAAAACTGTTTTTT
TRBV3-1,TRBJ2-5,-,few,CASSQEIADYQETQYF,TGTGCCAGCAGCCAAGAGATAGCGGATTACCAAGAGACCCAGTACTTC
TRBV4-1,TRBJ1-5,-,few,CASSHIASQPQHF,TGCGCCAGCAGTCATATTGCGAGTCAGCCCCAGCATTTT
TRBV4-1,TRBJ2-1,-,few,CASSQEVPAGGLIYNEQFF,TGCGCCAGCAGCCAAGAGGTCCCAGCGGGCGGGCTAATCTACAATGAGCAGTTCTTC
TRBV10-3,TRBJ2-7,TRBD2,many,CATTDPGLPGYEQYF,TGTGCCACCACCGACCCGGGACTACCTGGGTACGAGCAGTACTTC
TRBV12-3/TRBV12-4,TRBJ2-1,TRBD2,-,CASSLGELAGVINEQFF,TGTGCCAGCAGTTTAGGGGAACTAGCGGGAGTCATCAATGAGCAGTTCTTC
TRBV30,TRBJ2-7,-,-,CAWDNPTYEQYF,TGTGCCTGGGACAACCCGACCTACGAGCAGTACTTC
TRBV5-1,TRBJ2-7,-,-,CASSLNQGRHEQYF,TGCGCCAGCAGCTTGAACCAGGGCCGGCACGAGCAGTACTTC
TRBV20-1,TRBJ1-2,-,many,CSAPGRQALNYGYTF,TGCAGTGCTCCCGGGAGACAGGCCCTAAACTATGGCTACACCTTC
TRBV6-2/TRBV6-3,TRBJ2-1,-,-,CASSYPLPRLEQFF,TGTGCCAGCAGTTACCCCCTTCCTCGACTGGAGCAGTTCTTC
TRBV5-1,TRBJ2-7,TRBD1,few,CASSLGTGNYEQYF,TGCGCCAGCAGCTTGGGGACAGGGAACTACGAGCAGTACTTC
TRBV12-3/TRBV12-4,TRBJ2-3,-,-,CASSFNRGDTQYF,TGTGCCAGCAGTTTTAATCGGGGAGATACGCAGTATTTT